This TCR beta chain was sequenced in a study of T cells in Graves' hyperthyroidism and ophthalmopathy. Points from the study as a whole: Blood held most thyroid clonotypes expanded above 0.001 frequency.

The trim removed 5 bases at V and 10 bases at J, leaving 11 bases unmatched. The CDR3 totals 15 residues. The V gene's germline CDR1 is MNHEY and CDR2 SMNVEV (reference sequence). Researchers took RNA transcripts and amplified the TCR beta CDR3 regions from them. Using the HTBI primer set, a first-round RT-PCR was run on the TCR CDR3. TCRdb recomputed calls from the multiplex PCR reads with MiXCR, one row per CDR3 protein. Found here are roughly 380,000 distinct CDR3 sequences, approximately 12% of them singletons; the top ten hold less than 25%. Exclusion of a patient resulted from uncontrolled infection, other autoimmune disease, pregnancy or lactation. This blood was taken when hyperthyroidism was first diagnosed, before any ophthalmopathy symptoms existed. This clonotype came up many times. Its antigen is undetermined.

The receptor's source is a man aged 25 to 40 with Graves' hyperthyroidism that later progressed to Graves' ophthalmopathy. The V call is TRBV27, the J call TRBJ1-6; the match to TRBD1 covers 7 bases. The sample taken for sequencing was blood. The CDR3 loop is CASSMTGLGDSPLHF. In DNA, the CDR3 is TGTGCCAGCAGTATGACAGGGCTAGGAGACTCACCCCTCCACTTT.